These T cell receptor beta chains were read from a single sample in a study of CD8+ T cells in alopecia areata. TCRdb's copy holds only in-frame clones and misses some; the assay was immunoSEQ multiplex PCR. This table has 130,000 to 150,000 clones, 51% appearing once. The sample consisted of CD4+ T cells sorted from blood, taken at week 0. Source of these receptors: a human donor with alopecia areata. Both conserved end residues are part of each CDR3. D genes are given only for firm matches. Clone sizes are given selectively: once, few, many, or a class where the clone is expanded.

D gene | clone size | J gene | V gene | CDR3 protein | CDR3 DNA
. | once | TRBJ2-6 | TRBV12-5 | CASGDSGANVLTF | TGTGCTAGTGGTGATAGCGGGGCCAACGTCCTGACTTTC
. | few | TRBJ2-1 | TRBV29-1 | CSVARRSYNEQFF | TGCAGCGTTGCGAGACGCAGCTACAATGAGCAGTTCTTC
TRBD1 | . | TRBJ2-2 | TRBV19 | CASGTGGRGTGELFF | TGTGCCAGTGGGACAGGAGGGAGAGGCACCGGGGAGCTGTTTTTT
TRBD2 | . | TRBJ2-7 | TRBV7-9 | CASSSWTSGSSF | TGTGCCAGCAGCTCCTGGACTAGCGGGAGTAGCTTC
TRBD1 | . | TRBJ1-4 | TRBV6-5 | CASSATGPNEKLFF | TGTGCCAGCAGCGCGACAGGGCCGAATGAAAAACTGTTTTTT
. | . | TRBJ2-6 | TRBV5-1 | CASRLTVANVLTF | TGCGCCAGCAGATTGACAGTGGCCAACGTCCTGACTTTC
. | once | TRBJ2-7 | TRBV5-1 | CASSSQGGSYEQYF | TGCGCCAGCAGCTCCCAGGGTGGGTCCTACGAGCAGTACTTC
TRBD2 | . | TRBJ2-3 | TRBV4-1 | CASSQDRASGDRNTQYF | TGCGCCAGCAGCCAAGATAGGGCTAGCGGGGATAGAAATACGCAGTATTTT
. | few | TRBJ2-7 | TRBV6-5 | CASSGGGEQYF | TGTGCCAGCAGTGGTGGGGGGGAGCAGTACTTC
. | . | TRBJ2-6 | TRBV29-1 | CSVENPQGSGANVLTF | TGCAGCGTTGAAAACCCCCAGGGGTCTGGGGCCAACGTCCTGACTTTC
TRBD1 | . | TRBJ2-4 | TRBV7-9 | CASSRIQGENIQYF | TGTGCCAGCAGCCGAATCCAGGGGGAAAACATTCAGTACTTC
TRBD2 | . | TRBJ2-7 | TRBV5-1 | CASSQGGVRERDEQYF | TGCGCCAGCAGCCAGGGAGGGGTGCGGGAGAGAGACGAGCAGTACTTC
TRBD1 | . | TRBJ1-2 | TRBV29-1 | CSVDAGGAGGYTF | TGCAGCGTTGATGCAGGGGGCGCCGGTGGCTACACCTTC